The T cell receptor (beta chain) described here comes from a study of cytomegalovirus exposure and HLA in healthy donors. Germline CDR1 SEHNR, CDR2 FQNEAQ (reference sequence). Between the trimmed V and J ends, which lost 8 bases and 6 bases, there was a span of 6 bases. This CDR3 has 10 residues. Amplification used 60 Vbeta primers and 13 Jbeta primers. Assay used: immunoSEQ multiplex PCR; TCRdb lists only in-frame clones, some missing. The sample consists of 110,000 or so clones, approximately 79% of them appearing once. Sequenced input: PBMCs. This receptor was obtained from a man aged 50 to 59 in good health and CMV-seropositive. This rearrangement joins TRBV7-9 to TRBJ2-3; no reliable D call. CDR3 loop: CASSPDTQYF. Written as DNA, the CDR3 is TGTGCCAGCTCTCCCGATACGCAGTATTTT. Full variable domain (rest looked up from reference TRBV7-9 and TRBJ2-3): DTGVSQNPRHKITKRGQNVTFRCDPISEHNRLYWYRQTLGQGPEFLTYFQNEAQLEKSRLLSDRFSAERPKGSFSTLEIQRTEQGDSAMYLCASSPDTQYFGPGTRLTVL.